The 24 T cell receptor beta chains below come from one sample, sequenced in a study of glioma-infiltrating T cells after dendritic cell vaccination. Using immunoSEQ multiplex PCR, the repertoire was profiled, and TCRdb retains in-frame clones only, with some absent. The data show approximately 92,000 clones, with 65% to 85% seen just once and about 5% held by the top ten. Indicated time point: after dendritic cell vaccination, including at tumor progression/relapse. The material sequenced was blood, taken after dendritic cell vaccination. The source of these receptors is a human donor with glioblastoma.

The chain uses TRBV9 and TRBJ2-7, with D perhaps matching TRBD2 (5 bases). The CDR3 runs 14 residues. Germline V gene data show CDR1 as SGDLS and CDR2 as YYNGEE. With 3 bases removed from V and 7 bases from J, the gap between germline ends came to 17 bases. The CDR3 coding sequence is TGTGCCAGCAGCGCCTCTCGAGCACCGGGGGAGCAGTACTTC. Residues: CASSASRAPGEQYF.

The chain is built from TRBV7-8 and TRBJ1-5; no reliable D call. Germline V gene lookup returns CDR1 SGHVS and CDR2 FQNEAQ. The CDR3 is 12 residues long. Trimming removed 1 base from V and 7 bases from J, with 5 bases in between. The CDR3 loop reads CASSLGQQPQHF. In DNA, the CDR3 is TGTGCCAGCAGCTTAGGGCAACAGCCCCAGCATTTT.

This clone was seen just once. The CDR3 nucleotides read TGTGCCAGCAGTTACCGTCTGAGCGGGGGGGCAGATACGCAGTATTTT. Its protein is CASSYRLSGGADTQYF. The chain is built from TRBV6-6 and TRBJ2-3; 10 bases map to TRBD2. The CDR3 is 16 amino acids. The junction had 6 bases not matched to a gene; V was cut back by 2 bases and J by 4 bases. The germline CDR1 and CDR2 sequences are MNHNY and SVGAGI (reference sequence).

This clone was picked up a small number of times. V and J are TRBV6-5 and TRBJ1-2, with TRBD1 matching 8 bases. V shed 6 bases and J 8 bases; nucleotides not matched to a gene: 11. The CDR3 has 14 residues. Germline V gives CDR1 MNHEY, CDR2 SVGAGI. The CDR3 DNA reads as TGTGCCAGCAGCCGACAGGGGCCCTTACCCGGCTACACCTTC. Amino acids: CASSRQGPLPGYTF.

This rearrangement joins TRBV29-1 to TRBJ2-1; 12 nucleotides match TRBD2. V lost 6 bases, J lost 8 bases, and 8 bases stayed unmatched. CDR3 size: 14 residues. Germline-derived CDR1 and CDR2 are SQVTM and ANQGSEA. The CDR3 DNA reads as TGCAGCGTCCGACTAGCGGGAGCGGCGGATGAGCAGTTCTTC. It yields the protein CSVRLAGAADEQFF.

The chain links TRBV28 to TRBJ1-1, with D possibly being TRBD1 (5 bases). This CDR3 region has 13 residues. Germline lookup yields CDR1 MDHEN and CDR2 SYDVKM. V was cut by 0 bases and J by 3 bases, with 5 bases left in between. The CDR3 coding sequence is TGTGCCAGCAGTTTATGGACAGACACTGAAGCTTTCTTT. Translation: CASSLWTDTEAFF. The variable domain in full, with the rest retrieved from reference TRBV28 and TRBJ1-1, is DVKVTQSSRYLVKRTGEKVFLECVQDMDHENMFWYRQDPGLGLRLIYFSYDVKMKEKGDIPEGYSVSREKKERFSLILESASTNQTSMYLCASSLWTDTEAFFGQGTRLTVV.

The chain is built from TRBV30 and TRBJ1-2, with D hard to call. The CDR3 spans 14 residues. Germline V gene lookup returns CDR1 GTSNPN and CDR2 SVGIG (reference sequence). The V gene lost 2 bases and the J gene lost 3 bases, with 13 bases spanning the gap. This chain's CDR3 is CAWSPGGSHYGYTF. CDR3 DNA sequence: TGTGCCTGGAGTCCGGGAGGCAGCCACTATGGCTACACCTTC.

The V and J genes are TRBV6-5 and TRBJ1-1, with unresolved D. V lost 8 bases to trimming and J lost 4 bases, with 17 bases between them. The CDR3 is 14 amino acids. Germline V gene sequence: CDR1 MNHEY, CDR2 SVGAGI. CDR3 amino acids: CASSHGTGTTEAFF. The CDR3 DNA reads TGTGCCAGCTCCCACGGCACGGGAACCACTGAAGCTTTCTTT.

The rearrangement uses TRBV5-1 and TRBJ2-7; D remains ambiguous. The CDR3 has 16 residues. V lost 4 bases and J lost 1, with 18 bases in between. CDR1 and CDR2 from the germline V gene are SGHRS and YFSETQ. CDR3 in DNA: TGCGCCAGCAGCCTGGTCCTTGGCGGAAAGTCCTACGAGCAGTACTTC. Amino acids: CASSLVLGGKSYEQYF. Variable domain in full (rest from reference TRBV5-1 and TRBJ2-7): KAGVTQTPRYLIKTRGQQVTLSCSPISGHRSVSWYQQTPGQGLQFLFEYFSETQRNKGNFPGRFSGRQFSNSRSEMNVSTLELGDSALYLCASSLVLGGKSYEQYFGPGTRLTVT.

The chain joins TRBV5-1 to TRBJ2-3; no firm D call. The CDR3 runs to 16 residues. Germline V gene sequence: CDR1 SGHRS, CDR2 YFSETQ. V lost 0 bases, J lost 0 bases, and 11 bases lay in between. CDR3 DNA: TGCGCCAGCAGCTTGGTTGGGCAGGCTAGCACAGATACGCAGTATTTT. It encodes CASSLVGQASTDTQYF.

This clone was found a few times. The genes are TRBV28 and TRBJ1-2; D is ambiguous. The CDR3 extends over 11 amino acids. V shed 6 bases and J shed 2 bases, with 4 bases lying between them. Germline lookup yields CDR1 MDHEN and CDR2 SYDVKM. CDR3 in amino acids: CASRQNYGYTF. CDR3 nucleotide sequence: TGTGCCAGCAGGCAGAACTATGGCTACACCTTC.

The chain is built from TRBV6-1 and TRBJ2-3, with a possible D match to TRBD2 (6 bases). The CDR3 has 17 residues. Trimming left V 0 bases short and J 2 bases short, with 15 bases between. The germline CDR1 and CDR2 sequences are MNHNS and SASEGT. CDR3 sequence: CASSEAWEAQFTDTQYF. In nucleotides, the CDR3 is TGTGCCAGCAGTGAAGCGTGGGAGGCGCAATTCACAGATACGCAGTATTTT.

This clone was observed a single time. V is TRBV28 and J is TRBJ1-1, with D possibly being TRBD1 (5 bases). The germline gives CDR1 MDHEN, CDR2 SYDVKM. This CDR3 comprises 13 residues. Trimming took 6 bases from V and 2 from J, leaving 10 bases between them. The CDR3 reads CASSTDSNTEAFF. The CDR3 nucleotides are TGTGCCAGCAGCACCGACAGTAACACTGAAGCTTTCTTT. Together with reference TRBV28 and TRBJ1-1, the CDR3 gives the full variable domain: DVKVTQSSRYLVKRTGEKVFLECVQDMDHENMFWYRQDPGLGLRLIYFSYDVKMKEKGDIPEGYSVSREKKERFSLILESASTNQTSMYLCASSTDSNTEAFFGQGTRLTVV.

The rearrangement uses TRBV6-1 and TRBJ1-1; tentative D call: TRBD1 (6 bases). Germline V gene data show CDR1 as MNHNS and CDR2 as SASEGT. CDR3 length: 14 residues. Trimming left V 5 bases short and J 4 bases short, with 14 bases between. CDR3 residues: CASSTQGYATEAFF. The CDR3 DNA is TGTGCCAGCAGTACCCAGGGGTACGCCACTGAAGCTTTCTTT.

V and J are TRBV28 and TRBJ2-7, with D maybe TRBD2 (7 bases). The CDR3 contains 15 residues. V was shortened by 11 bases and J by 3 bases, with 23 bases between the two germline ends. Germline V gives CDR1 MDHEN, CDR2 SYDVKM. The CDR3 sequence is CAASREGGSNYEQYF. The CDR3 DNA reads TGTGCCGCTTCCAGGGAGGGGGGATCCAACTACGAGCAGTACTTC.

The V call is TRBV27, the J call TRBJ2-1, with 7 positions matching TRBD2. The CDR3 spans 16 residues. Germline V gene lookup returns CDR1 MNHEY and CDR2 SMNVEV (reference sequence). V dropped 5 bases and J dropped 5; count of bases not matched to a gene: 12. The DNA of the CDR3 is TGTGCCAGCAGTGCCCTCGGAGCGGGGATTCACAATGAGCAGTTCTTC. The encoded protein is CASSALGAGIHNEQFF.

The CDR3 nucleotides read TGTGCCATCAGAACTAGCGGGGTTTACGAGCAGTACTTC. Encoded protein: CAIRTSGVYEQYF. V usage is TRBV10-3 and J usage is TRBJ2-7, with 10 positions matching TRBD2. CDR1 ENHRY and CDR2 SYGVKD come from the germline V gene. Trimming took 6 bases from V and 4 from J; bases not matched to a gene: 3. The length of the CDR3 is 13 residues.

V and J are TRBV18 and TRBJ1-4; possible D gene TRBD1, 6 bases. Germline CDR1 reads KGHSH; CDR2 reads LQKENI. The V gene lost 1 base and the J gene lost 0 bases, with 6 bases spanning the gap. CDR3 length: 15 amino acids. The CDR3 region has the DNA TGTGCCAGCTCACCACAGGGGGCAACTAATGAAAAACTGTTTTTT. Protein: CASSPQGATNEKLFF. The complete variable domain, with remaining parts taken from reference TRBV18 and TRBJ1-4, reads NAGVMQNPRHLVRRRGQEARLRCSPMKGHSHVYWYRQLPEEGLKFMVYLQKENIIDESGMPKERFSAEFPKEGPSILRIQQVVRGDSAAYFCASSPQGATNEKLFFGSGTQLSVL.

This rearrangement joins TRBV28 to TRBJ1-5; D is unresolved. This CDR3 region has 12 residues. Per germline, CDR1 MDHEN and CDR2 SYDVKM. V lost 4 bases, J lost 9 bases, and 10 bases lay in between. The CDR3 DNA reads TGTGCCAGCAGTTGGAGTTTTATGCCCCAGCATTTT. Translated, it gives CASSWSFMPQHF.

The count of this clone is one. The DNA for the CDR3 is TGTGCCAGTGCCCCCGGGACACCTGAAAAACTGTTTTTT. Amino acids: CASAPGTPEKLFF. The chain recombines TRBV2 with TRBJ1-4; the D gene is possibly TRBD1 (6 bases). Germline V gene lookup returns CDR1 SNHLY and CDR2 FYNNEI. The V end lost 9 bases, the J end lost 7 bases, and 15 bases lay between the germline ends. There are 13 residues in the CDR3.

This chain links TRBV5-4 with TRBJ1-2; 9 nucleotides align to TRBD1. This CDR3 region has 13 residues. V lost 2 bases to trimming and J lost 8 bases; unmatched junction nucleotides: 4. Germline assignment: CDR1 SGHNT and CDR2 YYREEE (reference sequence). CDR3 sequence reads: CASSLQGAQGYTF. The CDR3 bases are TGTGCCAGCAGCTTACAGGGGGCGCAGGGCTACACCTTC.

In this sample, this clone turned up a few times. The chain links TRBV18 to TRBJ1-1; 9 bases line up with TRBD1. CDR3 size: 18 residues. The germline V gene encodes CDR1 KGHSH and CDR2 LQKENI. Losses at the gene ends were 5 bases for V and 0 bases for J; bases not matched to a gene: 13. CDR3 DNA: TGTGCCAGCTCAGGGACCCAACAGGGGGCGTTGATGAACACTGAAGCTTTCTTT. Protein sequence: CASSGTQQGALMNTEAFF. Full variable domain (rest looked up from reference TRBV18 and TRBJ1-1): NAGVMQNPRHLVRRRGQEARLRCSPMKGHSHVYWYRQLPEEGLKFMVYLQKENIIDESGMPKERFSAEFPKEGPSILRIQQVVRGDSAAYFCASSGTQQGALMNTEAFFGQGTRLTVV.

This chain links TRBV27 with TRBJ2-1; tentative D call: TRBD2 (7 bases). Trimming took off 5 bases at V and 5 bases at J, with 22 bases between the two ends. CDR1 is MNHEY, CDR2 SMNVEV, per germline (reference sequence). The CDR3 consists of 17 residues. Here the CDR3 reads CASSPQGGGGLNNEQFF. Here the CDR3 DNA reads TGTGCCAGCAGTCCCCAAGGAGGGGGGGGGCTAAACAATGAGCAGTTCTTC.

The chain joins TRBV6-5 to TRBJ1-1; D is undetermined. CDR3 size: 12 residues. V lost 10 bases, J lost 2 bases, and 11 bases lay in between. Germline V lookup: CDR1 MNHEY, CDR2 SVGAGI. In DNA form, the CDR3 reads TGTGCCACCTGGCAGACTAACACTGAAGCTTTCTTT. It specifies CATWQTNTEAFF.